This T cell receptor (beta chain) was identified during a study of blood T cell repertoires in COVID-19. At the level of the study: Acute and convalescent COVID-19 samples came from the United States, Italy and Spain. T cells, B-cell-depleted T cells, or PBMCs supplied cDNA or gDNA.

The germline V gene has CDR1 SQVTM and CDR2 ANQGSEA. Trimming shortened V by 2 bases and J by 5 bases, and 14 bases separated the two germline ends. The CDR3 sequence is 14 residues long. Original processing notes: Reference gene primer amplification yielded estimated nucleated cell counts. The protocol was immunoSEQ multiplex PCR, while the TCRdb copy is restricted to in-frame clones and leaves out a portion. For V, J and clone size, that table is used; D and trimming come from the DNA. Of around 90,000 clones in the sample, around 81% were seen once. The TCR comes from a woman in her sixties or seventies with active or convalescent COVID-19. The rearrangement joins TRBV29-1 to TRBJ2-3, with D uncertain. Sequenced: peripheral blood. The CDR3 sequence: CSVEKAGVEDTQYF. Here the CDR3 DNA reads TGCAGCGTTGAAAAGGCCGGAGTAGAAGATACGCAGTATTTT.